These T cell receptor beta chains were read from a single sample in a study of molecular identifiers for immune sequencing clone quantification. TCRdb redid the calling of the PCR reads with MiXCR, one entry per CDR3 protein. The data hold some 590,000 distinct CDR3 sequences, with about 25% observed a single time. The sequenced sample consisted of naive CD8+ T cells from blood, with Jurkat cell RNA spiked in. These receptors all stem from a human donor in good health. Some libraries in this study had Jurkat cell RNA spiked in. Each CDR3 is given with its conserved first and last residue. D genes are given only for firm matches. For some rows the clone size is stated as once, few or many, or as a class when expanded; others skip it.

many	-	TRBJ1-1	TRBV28	TGTGCCAGCAGTTTAACCCAGGTCGGCACTGAAGCTTTCTTT	CASSLTQVGTEAFF
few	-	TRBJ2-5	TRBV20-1	TGCAGTGCTAGAGAGGCAGGGCTCCGAGAGACCCAGTACTTC	CSAREAGLRETQYF
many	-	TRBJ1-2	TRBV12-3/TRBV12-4	TGTGCCAGCAGTCCCGCTACAGTAAACTATGGCTACACCTTC	CASSPATVNYGYTF
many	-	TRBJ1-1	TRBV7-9	TGTGCCAGCAGCTCTCCGACAGAGAACACTGAAGCTTTCTTT	CASSSPTENTEAFF
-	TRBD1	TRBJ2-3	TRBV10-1	TGCGCCAGCAGTGATCGGACAGGGGGTGCAGATACGCAGTATTTT	CASSDRTGGADTQYF
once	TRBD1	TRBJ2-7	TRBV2	TGTGCCAGCGCGATTGCTTGGGACAGGGGGAGCTACGAGCAGTACTTC	CASAIAWDRGSYEQYF
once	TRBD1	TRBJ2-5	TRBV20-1	TGCAATGCTAGAGATCGTGGACAGGGGGGAGAGACCCAGTACTTC	CNARDRGQGGETQYF
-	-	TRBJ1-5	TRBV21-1	TGTGCCAGCAGCACAGGGAACCGACGTCAGCCCCAGCATTTT	CASSTGNRRQPQHF
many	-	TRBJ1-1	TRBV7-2	TGTGCCAGCAGCTTAGGGGGGTTTAGCACTGAAGCTTTCTTT	CASSLGGFSTEAFF
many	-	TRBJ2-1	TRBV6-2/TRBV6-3	TGTGCCAGCAGTCCCGCAGGGGTCGGATATGAGCAGTTCTTC	CASSPAGVGYEQFF
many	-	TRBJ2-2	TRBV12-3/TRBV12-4	TGTGCCAGCAGTTACGACTTGGGAGAGCTGTTTTTT	CASSYDLGELFF
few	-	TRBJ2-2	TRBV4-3	TGCGCCAGCAGCCAAGATATTAGGGGGGCCTCCGGGGAGCTGTTTTTT	CASSQDIRGASGELFF
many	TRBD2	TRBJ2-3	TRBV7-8	TGTGCCAGCAGCCTCCTGGGCCGGGGGGGCGCAGATACGCAGTATTTT	CASSLLGRGGADTQYF
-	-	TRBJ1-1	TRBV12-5	TGTGCTAGTGGTTTGGGGGGATTGATGAACACTGAAGCTTTCTTT	CASGLGGLMNTEAFF
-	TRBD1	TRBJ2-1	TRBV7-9	TGTGCCAGCAGCTTAGGACAGGGACCCTACGAGCAGTTCTTC	CASSLGQGPYEQFF
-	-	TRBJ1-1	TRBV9	TGTGCCAGCAGCAAAGGGACCGGGAGAGGTACTGAAGCTTTCTTT	CASSKGTGRGTEAFF
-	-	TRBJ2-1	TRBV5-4	TGTGCCAGCAGCAGAGCGGGCAGGGCGGGGAATGAGCAGTTCTTC	CASSRAGRAGNEQFF
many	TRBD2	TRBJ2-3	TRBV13	TGTGCCAGCAGCAACCTCCTAGCGGGAGCATCCACAGATACGCAGTATTTT	CASSNLLAGASTDTQYF
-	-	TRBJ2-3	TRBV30	TGTGCCTGGAGTGTTGGGCGGGGCACAGATACGCAGTATTTT	CAWSVGRGTDTQYF
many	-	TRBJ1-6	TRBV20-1	TGCAGTGCTAGAGATGGGGATTCACCCCTCCACTTT	CSARDGDSPLHF
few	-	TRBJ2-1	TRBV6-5	TGTGCCAGCAGTAACCTCTACAATGAGCAGTTCTTC	CASSNLYNEQFF
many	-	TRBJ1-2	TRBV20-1	TGCAGTGCTAGAGATCCGAGGTTAGCTAACTATGGCTACACCTTC	CSARDPRLANYGYTF
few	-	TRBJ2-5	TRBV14	TGTGCCAGCAGCCACCCGGGACACTCGGACGGACTTGAGACCCAGTACTTC	CASSHPGHSDGLETQYF
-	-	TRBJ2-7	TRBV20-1	TGCAGTGCTTACCGGGATTCAGACGAGCAGTACTTC	CSAYRDSDEQYF
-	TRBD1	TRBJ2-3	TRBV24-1	TGTGCCACCAGTGATTGGGGACAGGGTGGTACAGATACGCAGTATTTT	CATSDWGQGGTDTQYF
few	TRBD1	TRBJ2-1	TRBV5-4	TGTGCCAGCAGCTCGCCGGGACAGTACTACAATGAGCAGTTCTTC	CASSSPGQYYNEQFF
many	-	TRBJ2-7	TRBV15	TGTGCCACCAGCAGAGACAGGGACGAGCAGTACTTC	CATSRDRDEQYF
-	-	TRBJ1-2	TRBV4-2	TGTGCCAGCAGCACAGGAGGGGGGGGCTATGGCTACACCTTC	CASSTGGGGYGYTF
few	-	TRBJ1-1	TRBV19	TGTGCCAGTAGTGAAGGACAGTCCAACGGTCAGGGCACTGAAGCTTTCTTT	CASSEGQSNGQGTEAFF
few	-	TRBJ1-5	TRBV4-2	TGTGCCAGCAGCCAAACGGTTCTAATCCAGCCCCAGCATTTT	CASSQTVLIQPQHF
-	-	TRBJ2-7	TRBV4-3	TGCGCCAGCAGCCAAGTGGGTGGCGCCTACGAGCAGTACTTC	CASSQVGGAYEQYF
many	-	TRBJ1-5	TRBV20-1	TGCAGTGCTAGACAGACAGGAGTTGATCAGCCCCAGCATTTT	CSARQTGVDQPQHF
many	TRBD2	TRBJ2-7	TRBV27	TGTGCCAGCAGCCCATTTGGGGGGGCCTACGAGCAGTACTTC	CASSPFGGAYEQYF
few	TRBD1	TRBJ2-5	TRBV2	TGTGCCAGCAGCAGGGGGCCGAAACAAGACCAAGAGACCCAGTACTTC	CASSRGPKQDQETQYF
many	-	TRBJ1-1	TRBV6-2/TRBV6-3	TGTGCCAGCAGTTACCCCCTTTTAGAGGAGGGCACTGAAGCTTTCTTT	CASSYPLLEEGTEAFF
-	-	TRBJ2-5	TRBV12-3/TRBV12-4	TGTGCCAGCAGTCATTTGGGGTTGGAGACCCAGTACTTC	CASSHLGLETQYF
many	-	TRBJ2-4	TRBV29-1	TGCAGCGTTGCAGTTTCCAAAAACATTCAGTACTTC	CSVAVSKNIQYF
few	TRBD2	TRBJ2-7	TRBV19	TGTGCCAGTAGTCCCCGTTTTAGCGGGACCTACGAGCAGTACTTC	CASSPRFSGTYEQYF
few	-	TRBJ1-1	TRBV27	TGTGCCACCTCAGGAGGCACTGAAGCTTTCTTT	CATSGGTEAFF
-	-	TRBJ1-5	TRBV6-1	TGTGCCAGCAGTGCTTGGGGTAGCAATCAGCCCCAGCATTTT	CASSAWGSNQPQHF
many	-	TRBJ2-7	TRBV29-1	TGCAGCGCTCGGAAGGGGACCTACGAGCAGTACTTC	CSARKGTYEQYF
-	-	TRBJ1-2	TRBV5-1	TGCGCCAGCAGCCTAACGTCGGCATCGGATAACTATGGCTACACCTTC	CASSLTSASDNYGYTF
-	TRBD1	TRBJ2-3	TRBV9	TGTGCCAGCAGCGTCCAGGGGGTAGAATTGGATACGCAGTATTTT	CASSVQGVELDTQYF
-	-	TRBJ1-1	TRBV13	TGTGCCAGCAGCCACCTTGAGACAGGAGAAGCTTTCTTT	CASSHLETGEAFF
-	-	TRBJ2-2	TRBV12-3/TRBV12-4	TGTGCCAGCAGACTCGGGGCCGGGGAGCTGTTTTTT	CASRLGAGELFF
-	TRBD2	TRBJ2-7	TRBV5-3	TGTGCCAGCAGCGGGACGCCACACTACGAGCAGTACTTC	CASSGTPHYEQYF
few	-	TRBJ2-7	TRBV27	TGTGCCAGCAGTTCCCCTCGTTTAGTGCAGTACTTC	CASSSPRLVQYF
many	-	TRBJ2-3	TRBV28	TGTGCCAGCAGTTTATTCCCGGGGACTAGCACAGATACGCAGTATTTT	CASSLFPGTSTDTQYF
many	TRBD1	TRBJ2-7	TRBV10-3	TGTGCCATCAGTGAGTCGTGGGGCCAGGGGGCTTACGAGCAGTACTTC	CAISESWGQGAYEQYF